A single sample is the source of the 11 T cell receptor beta chains below, sequenced in a study of blood T cell repertoires in COVID-19. Repertoires were generated with immunoSEQ multiplex PCR, while TCRdb's copy carries only in-frame clones and drops some. The table has roughly 70,000 clones, about four fifths seen once. Source material: peripheral blood. All receptors come from a human donor in a cohort sampled during active COVID-19.

V gene TRBV24-1 combines with J gene TRBJ1-5, with 11 bases identical to TRBD1. This CDR3 has 15 amino acids. Germline CDR1 and CDR2: KGHDR and SFDVKD. Trimming removed 5 bases from V and 6 bases from J; junction bases left unmatched: 5. The chain's CDR3 is CATSGGQGASQPQHF. DNA of the CDR3: TGTGCCACCAGTGGCGGACAGGGGGCCAGTCAGCCCCAGCATTTT.

With regard to this clone: At one boundary the junction diverges from the germline segment, which might be a read error. This chain connects TRBV5-1 to TRBJ2-7, with 12 bases fitting TRBD2. The CDR3 is 13 amino acids. Germline V CDR1 and CDR2: SGHRS, YFSETQ. The CDR3 is CASCFGLAGEQYF. The CDR3 DNA is TGCGCCAGCTGCTTCGGACTAGCGGGGGAGCAGTACTTC.

CDR3 bases: TGCGCCGCTCGGACAGGGATGGGACCCCAGTACTTC. Translation: CAARTGMGPQYF. This chain connects TRBV5-1 to TRBJ2-5; 8 nucleotides match TRBD1. This CDR3 region has 12 residues. V shed 10 bases and J 9 bases; nucleotides not matched to a gene: 11. Germline V gene sequence: CDR1 SGHRS, CDR2 YFSETQ.

The chain links TRBV24-1 to TRBJ2-2; D gene unclear. CDR1 and CDR2 (germline): KGHDR, SFDVKD. There are 11 residues in the CDR3. The V end lost 4 bases, the J end lost 6 bases, and 2 bases lay between the germline ends. In DNA form, the CDR3 reads TGTGCCACCAGTGACGCCGGGGAGCTGTTTTTT. Translated, it gives CATSDAGELFF.

There are a few counts of this clone. The chain joins TRBV10-3 to TRBJ2-7, with D perhaps matching TRBD1 (7 bases). The germline CDR1 and CDR2 sequences are ENHRY and SYGVKD. V was cut by 8 bases and J by 0 bases, with 17 bases left in between. This CDR3 is built from 15 residues. CDR3 protein: CAIGGTDRFSYEQYF. The CDR3 DNA follows: TGTGCCATCGGAGGGACAGACCGATTCTCCTACGAGCAGTACTTC.

This clone was detected only once. This chain joins TRBV27 and TRBJ1-3; D perhaps matches TRBD1 (5 bases). The CDR3 has 16 residues. CDR1 and CDR2 from the germline V gene are MNHEY and SMNVEV (reference sequence). V was cut by 2 bases and J by 0 bases, with 11 bases left in between. The CDR3 region has the DNA TGTGCCAGCAGTTTACGGGGGGAATCCTCTGGAAACACCATATATTTT. Translation: CASSLRGESSGNTIYF.

The chain recombines TRBV9 with TRBJ2-7; D call uncertain. CDR1 is SGDLS and CDR2 is YYNGEE in the germline V gene. V was trimmed by 0 bases and J by 1 base, leaving 5 bases between them. There are 13 residues in the CDR3. CDR3 residues: CASSVDSSYEQYF. The CDR3 DNA reads TGTGCCAGCAGCGTAGACAGTTCCTACGAGCAGTACTTC.

The table lists this clone with a few counts. The chain is built from TRBV7-2 and TRBJ1-1; D unresolved. Germline V gives CDR1 SGHTA, CDR2 FQGNSA. The V end lost 0 bases, the J end lost 0 bases, and 14 bases lay between the germline ends. This CDR3 is 17 amino acids long. The CDR3 DNA reads TGTGCCAGCAGCTTAGCCCGAGCGGACCTGCTGAACACTGAAGCTTTCTTT. Translated: CASSLARADLLNTEAFF.

This chain links TRBV18 with TRBJ2-7, with TRBD1 matching 10 bases. Germline V gene data show CDR1 as KGHSH and CDR2 as LQKENI. J was trimmed by 3 bases and V by 3 bases; bases with no gene match: 11. This CDR3 comprises 17 residues. The CDR3 coding sequence is TGTGCCAGCTCACCCTTTACAACGGGACAGGGGAGCTACGAGCAGTACTTC. It codes for CASSPFTTGQGSYEQYF.

The V and J genes are TRBV27 and TRBJ1-4, with 8 bases that match TRBD1. J gave up 5 bases and V 4 bases, and 9 bases lay outside the gene matches. This CDR3 region has 16 residues. The germline CDR1 and CDR2 sequences are MNHEY and SMNVEV (reference sequence). DNA of the CDR3: TGTGCCAGCAGTTCGGGCAGGGGGCGACCAAATGAAAAACTGTTTTTT. Its protein is CASSSGRGRPNEKLFF.

This rearrangement joins TRBV6-6 to TRBJ1-5; 7 bases line up with TRBD1. CDR1 is MNHNY, CDR2 SVGAGI, per germline (reference sequence). The J segment lost 7 bases and the V segment lost 3 bases, leaving 6 bases of the junction unmatched. The CDR3 runs to 14 residues. CDR3 loop: CASSYAGGQQPQHF. DNA of the CDR3: TGTGCCAGCAGTTATGCGGGGGGACAGCAGCCCCAGCATTTT.